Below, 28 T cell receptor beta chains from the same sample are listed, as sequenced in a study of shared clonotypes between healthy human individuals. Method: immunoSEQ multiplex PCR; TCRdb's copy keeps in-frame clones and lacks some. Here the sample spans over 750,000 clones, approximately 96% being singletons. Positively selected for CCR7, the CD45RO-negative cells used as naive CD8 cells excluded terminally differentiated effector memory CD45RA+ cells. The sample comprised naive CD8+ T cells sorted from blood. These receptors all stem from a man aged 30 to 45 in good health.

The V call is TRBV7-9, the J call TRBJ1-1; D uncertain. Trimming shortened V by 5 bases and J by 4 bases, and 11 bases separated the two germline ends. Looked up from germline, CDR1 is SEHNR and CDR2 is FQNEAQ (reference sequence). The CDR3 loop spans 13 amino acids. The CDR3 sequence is CASSPKGFTEAFF. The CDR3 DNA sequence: TGTGCCAGCAGCCCGAAAGGATTCACTGAAGCTTTCTTT.

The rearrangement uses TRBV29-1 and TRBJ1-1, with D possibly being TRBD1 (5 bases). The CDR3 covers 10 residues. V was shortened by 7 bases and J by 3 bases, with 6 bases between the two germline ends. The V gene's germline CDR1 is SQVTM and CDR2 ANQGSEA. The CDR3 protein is CSGGDTEAFF. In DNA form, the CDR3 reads TGCAGCGGGGGCGACACTGAAGCTTTCTTT.

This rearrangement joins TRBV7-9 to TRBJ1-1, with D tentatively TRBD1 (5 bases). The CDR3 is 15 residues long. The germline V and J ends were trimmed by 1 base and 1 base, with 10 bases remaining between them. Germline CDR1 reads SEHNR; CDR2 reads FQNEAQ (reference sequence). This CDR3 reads CASSLVPRENTEAFF. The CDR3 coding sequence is TGTGCCAGCAGCTTAGTTCCCAGGGAGAACACTGAAGCTTTCTTT.

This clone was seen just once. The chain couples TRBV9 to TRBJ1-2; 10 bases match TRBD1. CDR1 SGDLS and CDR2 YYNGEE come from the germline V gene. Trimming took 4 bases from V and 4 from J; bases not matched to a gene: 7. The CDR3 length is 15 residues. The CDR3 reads CASSSGTGESYGYTF. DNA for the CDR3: TGTGCCAGCAGCTCGGGGACAGGGGAGAGCTATGGCTACACCTTC.

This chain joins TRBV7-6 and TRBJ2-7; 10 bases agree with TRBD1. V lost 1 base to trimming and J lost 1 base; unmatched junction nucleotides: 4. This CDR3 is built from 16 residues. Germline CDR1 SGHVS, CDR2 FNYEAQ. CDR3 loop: CASSLGRDRGSYEQYF. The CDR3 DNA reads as TGTGCCAGCAGCTTAGGTCGGGACAGGGGATCCTACGAGCAGTACTTC.

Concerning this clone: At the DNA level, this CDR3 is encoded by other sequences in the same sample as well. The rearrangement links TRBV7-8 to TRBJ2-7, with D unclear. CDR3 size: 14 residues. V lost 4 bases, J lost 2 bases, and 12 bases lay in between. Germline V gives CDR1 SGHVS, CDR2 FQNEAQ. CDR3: CASSSPGTAYEQYF. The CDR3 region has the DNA TGTGCCAGCAGCTCCCCCGGAACGGCCTACGAGCAGTACTTC.

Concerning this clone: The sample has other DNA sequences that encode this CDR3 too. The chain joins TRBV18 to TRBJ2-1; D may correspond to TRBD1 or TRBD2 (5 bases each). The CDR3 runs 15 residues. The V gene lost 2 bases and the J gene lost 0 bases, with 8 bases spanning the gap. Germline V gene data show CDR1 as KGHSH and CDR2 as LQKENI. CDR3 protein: CASSPAGSSYNEQFF. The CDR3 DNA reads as TGTGCCAGCTCACCAGCAGGGAGCTCCTACAATGAGCAGTTCTTC.

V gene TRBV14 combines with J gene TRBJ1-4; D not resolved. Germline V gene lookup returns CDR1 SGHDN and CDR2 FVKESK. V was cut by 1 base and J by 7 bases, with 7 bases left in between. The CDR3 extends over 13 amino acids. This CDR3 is CASSQAAVEKLFF. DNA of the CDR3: TGTGCCAGCAGCCAAGCGGCAGTTGAAAAACTGTTTTTT.

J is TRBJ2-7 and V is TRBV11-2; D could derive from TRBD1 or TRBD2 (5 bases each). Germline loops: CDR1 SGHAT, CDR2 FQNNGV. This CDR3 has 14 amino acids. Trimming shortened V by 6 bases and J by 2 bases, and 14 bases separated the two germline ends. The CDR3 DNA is TGTGCCAGCAGAACAACCGGGACCCCCTACGAGCAGTACTTC. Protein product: CASRTTGTPYEQYF. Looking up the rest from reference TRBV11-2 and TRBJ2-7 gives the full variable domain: EAGVAQSPRYKIIEKRQSVAFWCNPISGHATLYWYQQILGQGPKLLIQFQNNGVVDDSQLPKDRFSAERLKGVDSTLKIQPAKLEDSAVYLCASRTTGTPYEQYFGPGTRLTVT.

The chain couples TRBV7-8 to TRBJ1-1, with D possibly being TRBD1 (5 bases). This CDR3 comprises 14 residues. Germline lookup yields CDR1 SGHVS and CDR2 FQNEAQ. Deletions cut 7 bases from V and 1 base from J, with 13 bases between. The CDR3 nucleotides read TGTGCCAGCACCACCAGAGGGGAGAACACTGAAGCTTTCTTT. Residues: CASTTRGENTEAFF. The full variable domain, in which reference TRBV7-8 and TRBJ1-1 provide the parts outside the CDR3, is GAGVSQSPRYKVAKRGQDVALRCDPISGHVSLFWYQQALGQGPEFLTYFQNEAQLDKSGLPSDRFFAERPEGSVSTLKIQRTQQEDSAVYLCASTTRGENTEAFFGQGTRLTVV.

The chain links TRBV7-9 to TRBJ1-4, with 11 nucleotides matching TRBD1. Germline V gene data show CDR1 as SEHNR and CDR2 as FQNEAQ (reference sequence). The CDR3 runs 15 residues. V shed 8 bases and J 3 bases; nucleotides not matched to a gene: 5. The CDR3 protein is CASGTGGLSNEKLFF. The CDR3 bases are TGTGCCAGCGGGACAGGGGGGCTATCTAATGAAAAACTGTTTTTT.

CDR3 coding DNA: TGTGCCAGCAGTTACTCGAAAGCGGGGCTGGACTATGGCTACACCTTC. It encodes CASSYSKAGLDYGYTF. The chain recombines TRBV6-5 with TRBJ1-2, with D tentatively TRBD1 (5 bases). This CDR3 comprises 16 residues. With 0 bases removed from V and 3 bases from J, the gap between germline ends came to 14 bases. The V gene's germline CDR1 is MNHEY and CDR2 SVGAGI.

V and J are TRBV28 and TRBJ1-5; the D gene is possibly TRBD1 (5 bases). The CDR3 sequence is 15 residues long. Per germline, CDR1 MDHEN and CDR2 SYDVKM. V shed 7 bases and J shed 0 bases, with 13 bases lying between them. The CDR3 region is CASTIREGSNQPQHF. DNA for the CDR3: TGTGCCAGCACTATCAGGGAAGGTAGCAATCAGCCCCAGCATTTT. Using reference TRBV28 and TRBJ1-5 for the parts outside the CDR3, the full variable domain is DVKVTQSSRYLVKRTGEKVFLECVQDMDHENMFWYRQDPGLGLRLIYFSYDVKMKEKGDIPEGYSVSREKKERFSLILESASTNQTSMYLCASTIREGSNQPQHFGDGTRLSIL.

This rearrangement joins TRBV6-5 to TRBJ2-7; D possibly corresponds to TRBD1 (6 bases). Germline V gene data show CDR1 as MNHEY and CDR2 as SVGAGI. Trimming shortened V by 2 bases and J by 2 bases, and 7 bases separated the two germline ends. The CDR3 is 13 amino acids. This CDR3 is CASSYGDTYEQYF. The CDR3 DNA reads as TGTGCCAGCAGTTACGGGGACACCTACGAGCAGTACTTC.

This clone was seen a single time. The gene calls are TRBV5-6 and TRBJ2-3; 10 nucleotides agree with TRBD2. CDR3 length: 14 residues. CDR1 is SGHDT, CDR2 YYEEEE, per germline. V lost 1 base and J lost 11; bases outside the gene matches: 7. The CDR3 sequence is CASSLFLAGVMQYF. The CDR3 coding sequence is TGTGCCAGCAGCTTGTTTCTAGCGGGAGTCATGCAGTATTTT.

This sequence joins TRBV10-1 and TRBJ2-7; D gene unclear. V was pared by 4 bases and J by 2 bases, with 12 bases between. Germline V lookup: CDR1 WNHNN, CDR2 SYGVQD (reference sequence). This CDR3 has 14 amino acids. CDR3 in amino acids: CASSGLTAPYEQYF. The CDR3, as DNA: TGCGCCAGCAGTGGTCTTACAGCCCCCTACGAGCAGTACTTC.

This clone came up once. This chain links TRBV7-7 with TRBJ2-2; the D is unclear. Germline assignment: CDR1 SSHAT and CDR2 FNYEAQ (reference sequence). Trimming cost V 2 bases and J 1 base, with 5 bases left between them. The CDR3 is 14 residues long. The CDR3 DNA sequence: TGTGCCAGCAGCTTAAAGGGGAACACCGGGGAGCTGTTTTTT. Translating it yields CASSLKGNTGELFF.

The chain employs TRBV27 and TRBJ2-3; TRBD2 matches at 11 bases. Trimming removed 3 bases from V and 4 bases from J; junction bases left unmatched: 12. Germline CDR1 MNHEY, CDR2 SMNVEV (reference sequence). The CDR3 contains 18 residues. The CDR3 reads CASSFLAGGTFSADTQYF. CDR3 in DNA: TGTGCCAGCAGTTTCCTAGCGGGAGGAACCTTCTCAGCAGATACGCAGTATTTT.

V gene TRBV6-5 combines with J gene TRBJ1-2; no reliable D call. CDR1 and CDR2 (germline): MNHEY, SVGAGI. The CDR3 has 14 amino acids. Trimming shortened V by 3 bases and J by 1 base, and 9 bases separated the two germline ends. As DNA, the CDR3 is TGTGCCAGCAGTTATTCCAGATATAACTATGGCTACACCTTC. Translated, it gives CASSYSRYNYGYTF.

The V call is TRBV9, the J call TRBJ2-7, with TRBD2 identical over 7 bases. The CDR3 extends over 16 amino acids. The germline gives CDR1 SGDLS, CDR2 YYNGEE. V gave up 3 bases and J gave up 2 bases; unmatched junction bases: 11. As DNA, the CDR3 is TGTGCCAGCAGCGCGAATCCTAGCGGAACAGCCTACGAGCAGTACTTC. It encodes CASSANPSGTAYEQYF.

CDR3 nucleotide sequence: TGTGCCAGCAGTTTAGGGCTGGTGTACGAGCAGTACTTC. Translation gives CASSLGLVYEQYF. The rearrangement links TRBV27 to TRBJ2-7; D is uncertain. V was trimmed by 2 bases and J by 4 bases, leaving 9 bases between them. Per germline, CDR1 MNHEY and CDR2 SMNVEV (reference sequence). CDR3 length equals 13 residues.

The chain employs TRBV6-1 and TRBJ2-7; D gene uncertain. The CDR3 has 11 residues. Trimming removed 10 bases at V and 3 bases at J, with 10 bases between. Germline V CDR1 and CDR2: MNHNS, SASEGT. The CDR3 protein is CATANVYEQYF. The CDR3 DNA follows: TGTGCCACCGCAAATGTCTACGAGCAGTACTTC.

The CDR3 coding sequence is TGTGCCAGCAGCGAATCCGCCGGGGGGAGCTCCTACGAGCAGTACTTC. Protein sequence: CASSESAGGSSYEQYF. V gene TRBV2 combines with J gene TRBJ2-7, with 7 bases that match TRBD2. V shed 6 bases and J 0 bases; nucleotides not matched to a gene: 11. The CDR3 length is 16 residues. Germline V lookup: CDR1 SNHLY, CDR2 FYNNEI.

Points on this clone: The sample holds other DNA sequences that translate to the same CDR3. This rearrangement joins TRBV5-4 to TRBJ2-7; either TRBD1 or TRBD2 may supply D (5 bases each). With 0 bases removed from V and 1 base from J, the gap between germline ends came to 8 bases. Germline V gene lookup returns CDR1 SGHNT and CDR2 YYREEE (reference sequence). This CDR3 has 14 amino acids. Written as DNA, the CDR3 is TGTGCCAGCAGCTTGGGGGACCGGTCCTACGAGCAGTACTTC. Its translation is CASSLGDRSYEQYF.

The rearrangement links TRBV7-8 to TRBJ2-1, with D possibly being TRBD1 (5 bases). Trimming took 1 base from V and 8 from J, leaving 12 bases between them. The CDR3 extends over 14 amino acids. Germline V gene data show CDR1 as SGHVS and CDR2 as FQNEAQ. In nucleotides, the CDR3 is TGTGCCAGCAGCTTAGACCAGGGTTGGGATGAGCAGTTCTTC. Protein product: CASSLDQGWDEQFF.

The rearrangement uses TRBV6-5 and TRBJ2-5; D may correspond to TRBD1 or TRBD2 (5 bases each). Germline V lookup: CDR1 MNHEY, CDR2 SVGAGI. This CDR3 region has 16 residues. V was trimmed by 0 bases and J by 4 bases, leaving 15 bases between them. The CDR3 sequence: CASSYSRGEGTETQYF. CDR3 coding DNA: TGTGCCAGCAGTTACTCGAGGGGAGAAGGCACAGAGACCCAGTACTTC.

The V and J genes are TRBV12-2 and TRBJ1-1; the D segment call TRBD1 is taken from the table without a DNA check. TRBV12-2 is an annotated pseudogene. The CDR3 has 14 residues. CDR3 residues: CASRSDRLNTEAFF. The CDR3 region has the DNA TGTGCAAGTCGCTCGGACAGACTGAACACTGAAGCTTTCTTT.

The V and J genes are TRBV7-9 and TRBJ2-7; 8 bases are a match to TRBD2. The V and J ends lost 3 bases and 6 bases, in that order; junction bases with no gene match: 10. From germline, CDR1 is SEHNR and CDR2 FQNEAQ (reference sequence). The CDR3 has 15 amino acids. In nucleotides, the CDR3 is TGTGCCAGCAGCTTTTCGATAGCGGGATTTAGCGAGCAGTACTTC. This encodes CASSFSIAGFSEQYF.